This TCR beta chain was identified during a study of T cells after somatic rescue of genetic block. Only in-frame clones appear in the TCRdb table, and some are missing; sequencing was by immunoSEQ multiplex PCR. The table records about 110,000 clones, 75% to 95% of them present only once. The germline V and J ends were trimmed by 1 base and 1 base, with 10 bases remaining between them. The CDR3 contains 16 residues. Germline CDR1 reads SGHVS; CDR2 reads FQNEAQ. This sequence joins TRBV7-8 and TRBJ1-4, with D unresolved. This sequence originates from a young woman. The sample consisted of peripheral blood mononuclear cells (PBMCs). The CDR3 DNA sequence: TGTGCCAGCAGCTTAGAAATTATAGAAACTAATGAAAAACTGTTTTTT. Translating gives CASSLEIIETNEKLFF. The whole variable domain, filled in from reference TRBV7-8 and TRBJ1-4, reads GAGVSQSPRYKVAKRGQDVALRCDPISGHVSLFWYQQALGQGPEFLTYFQNEAQLDKSGLPSDRFFAERPEGSVSTLKIQRTQQEDSAVYLCASSLEIIETNEKLFFGSGTQLSVL.